This TCR beta chain was recovered during a study of PD-1 blockade in classical Hodgkin lymphoma. CDR1 is SEHNR, CDR2 FQNEAQ, per germline (reference sequence). The CDR3 is made up of 15 amino acids. The V and J ends lost 6 bases and 1 base, in that order; junction bases with no gene match: 6. As for time point: cycle 4 day 1 (C4D1), after 6 weeks of nivolumab. Relapses following autologous stem cell transplantation were seen in all patients, with brentuximab vedotin exposure varying. After PBMCs were thawed, their CD8+ T cells were isolated by magnetic negative selection. Data came from immunoSEQ multiplex PCR; TCRdb stores just in-frame clones and leaves some out. In the table there are some 18,000 clones, about 88% of which are singletons.

Source: CD8+ T cells from blood, taken before the fourth cycle of nivolumab. The chain uses TRBV7-9 and TRBJ2-1, with 7 bases lining up with TRBD1. The sequence derives from a human donor with classical Hodgkin lymphoma. CDR3 amino acids: CASRENRGSYNEQFF. In DNA, the CDR3 is TGTGCCAGCAGGGAGAACAGGGGATCCTACAATGAGCAGTTCTTC.